This entry describes one T cell receptor beta chain. Antigen: not known. The sample belongs to a study of a mutant IDH1 vaccine in newly diagnosed glioma. Overall study context: Radiotherapy alone preceded vaccination by 4-6 weeks; alternatively, vaccination started with temozolomide cycles. Treatment recipients were approximately 62% male and around 40% female, and their mean age was approximately 42 years. Pretreatment consisted of radiotherapy, temozolomide, or both, with most receiving both.

Libraries were prepared by immunoSEQ multiplex PCR; TCRdb keeps only in-frame clonotypes and omits some of them. Of about 94,000 clones listed, 85% to 90% were seen once; the top ten hold over 0.7%. The V gene end was trimmed by 9 bases and the J gene end by 0 bases; junction bases not matched to a gene: 3. Germline V gives CDR1 ENHRY, CDR2 SYGVKD. The CDR3 extends over 15 amino acids. The time point: week 47, end of study. Doses of 300 ug of mutant IDH1 20-mer peptide were given with topical imiquimod. General study points: No link was apparently found between pseudoprogression and changes in top peripheral T cell clonotypes.

This receptor was taken from a woman between 45 and 60 years old with glioma. Material: PBMCs, obtained from a glioma patient whose treatment included an IDH1 peptide vaccine. This chain joins TRBV10-3 and TRBJ2-6, with 9 bases matching TRBD1. CDR3 sequence reads: CAMGQGDSGANVLTF. The CDR3 DNA follows: TGTGCCATGGGACAGGGAGACTCTGGGGCCAACGTCCTGACTTTC.